This paragraph reports one T cell receptor beta chain. Its antigen is still unknown. The CDR3 is made up of 14 amino acids. Germline lookup yields CDR1 SGHTA and CDR2 FQGTGA. Trimming shortened V by 0 bases and J by 4 bases, and 8 bases separated the two germline ends. This sample was included in a study of T cell responses to AZD1222 COVID-19 vaccine. Study findings and constraints: Just a handful of AZD1222 recipients tested seropositive at baseline.

The method was immunoSEQ multiplex PCR; TCRdb's version includes in-frame clones alone and lacks a portion of them. Among approximately 110,000 clones listed, around 94% were seen once. The rearrangement links TRBV7-3 to TRBJ2-3; a possible D gene is TRBD2 (5 bases). The input for sequencing was peripheral blood, taken on day 0 of AZD1222 vaccination. This receptor was taken from an adult in good health. CDR3 nucleotides: TGTGCCAGCAGCTTAACAGTGGGAGCAGATACGCAGTATTTT. It is translated as CASSLTVGADTQYF.